These 30 T cell receptor beta chains were sequenced from one sample in a study of CD8 T cells in ankylosing spondylitis. TCRdb analysed the 5' RACE reads with MiXCR anew, one entry per CDR3 protein. Among over 95,000 distinct CDR3 sequences listed, about 7.7% were seen once. Sequenced: blood, either unsorted or a sorted T cell fraction (not recorded which). Receptors were obtained from a male donor with ankylosing spondylitis or in good health (not recorded which).

Ten or more counts support this clonotype. This sequence joins TRBV5-1 and TRBJ2-7; 8 nucleotides align to TRBD1. V dropped 4 bases and J dropped 0; count of bases not matched to a gene: 12. The CDR3 sequence is 17 residues long. From germline, CDR1 is SGHRS and CDR2 YFSETQ. CDR3 nucleotides: TGCGCCAGCAGCCCCCCTCTCTTACAGGGGGGCTCCTACGAGCAGTACTTC. This translates into CASSPPLLQGGSYEQYF.

This clonotype was seen many times. The gene calls are TRBV19 and TRBJ2-3; a possible D gene is TRBD1 (6 bases). The CDR3 is made up of 13 amino acids. Looked up from germline, CDR1 is LNHDA and CDR2 is SQIVND (reference sequence). The V end was cut by 5 bases, the J end by 4 bases, with 10 bases between. The chain's CDR3 is CASSPRQADTQYF. Here the CDR3 DNA reads TGTGCCAGTAGTCCCCGACAGGCAGATACGCAGTATTTT.

The rearrangement links TRBV24-1 to TRBJ2-5; 10 bases align to TRBD2. With V trimmed by 3 bases and J by 7 bases, 16 bases remained unmatched. Germline V gene lookup returns CDR1 KGHDR and CDR2 SFDVKD. The length of the CDR3 is 18 residues. CDR3 sequence reads: CATSDATSGAGPGGTQYF. Here the CDR3 DNA reads TGTGCCACCAGTGATGCTACTAGCGGGGCTGGGCCAGGTGGGACCCAGTACTTC.

The rearrangement uses TRBV7-2 and TRBJ2-3; a weak D match, TRBD2 (6 bases). Trimming took 5 bases from V and 2 from J, leaving 11 bases between them. Germline-derived CDR1 and CDR2 are SGHTA and FQGNSA. The CDR3 sequence is 14 residues long. CDR3 bases: TGTGCCAGCAGCCCTCGGGACTTCACAGATACGCAGTATTTT. Protein sequence: CASSPRDFTDTQYF.

This clonotype came up many times. This chain joins TRBV5-6 and TRBJ1-1, with 7 bases aligning to TRBD1. The V gene's germline CDR1 is SGHDT and CDR2 YYEEEE. CDR3 length equals 16 residues. Trimming took 0 bases from V and 8 from J; bases not matched to a gene: 13. CDR3 coding DNA: TGTGCCAGCAGCTTGGTAGCCGCAGGGGGGTCTCTGGAAGCTTTCTTT. It yields the protein CASSLVAAGGSLEAFF.

In its sample, this clonotype was seen many times. The J gene is TRBJ1-2, the V gene TRBV5-6; no clear D gene. The ends were cut back, 0 bases at V and 4 bases at J, with 7 bases in the middle. Germline CDR1 and CDR2: SGHDT and YYEEEE. The CDR3 covers 13 residues. The CDR3 coding sequence is TGTGCCAGCAGCTTGGAACAGACCTATGGCTACACCTTC. Translated, it gives CASSLEQTYGYTF.

This clonotype appeared a few times. The chain couples TRBV7-9 to TRBJ2-3, with 13 bases matching TRBD2. The V gene's germline CDR1 is SEHNR and CDR2 FQNEAQ (reference sequence). The CDR3 runs 13 residues. Trimming cost V 4 bases and J 9 bases; bases outside gene matches: 1. CDR3 sequence (DNA): TGTGCCAGCAGCTCGGGACTAGCGGGGACGCAGTATTTT. It yields the protein CASSSGLAGTQYF.

This clonotype was seen at least ten times. This chain joins TRBV2 and TRBJ1-2; possibly TRBD1 for D (6 bases). V was shortened by 7 bases and J by 7 bases, with 7 bases between the two germline ends. Per the germline V gene, CDR1 is SNHLY and CDR2 is FYNNEI. This CDR3 has 10 residues. CDR3 coding DNA: TGTGCCAGCAAGGGGGGTGGCTACACCTTC. Protein: CASKGGGYTF.

In its sample, this clonotype was seen many times. The gene calls are TRBV12-3 or TRBV12-4 and TRBJ2-1; D is possibly TRBD2 (6 bases). The CDR3 is made up of 12 amino acids. V was pared by 7 bases and J by 7 bases, with 11 bases between. In nucleotides, the CDR3 is TGTGCCAGCACTTTTCGGGGGAATGAGCAGTTCTTC. Protein product: CASTFRGNEQFF.

In its sample, this clonotype was seen a few times. V usage is TRBV7-3 and J usage is TRBJ2-3; D might be TRBD2 (5 bases). Trimming cost V 4 bases and J 3 bases, with 8 bases left between them. The CDR3 is 13 residues long. Germline V CDR1 and CDR2: SGHTA, FQGTGA. The CDR3 bases are TGTGCCAGCAGCTCGGAGGATACAGATACGCAGTATTTT. This encodes CASSSEDTDTQYF.

Sample share makes this clonotype medium-sized. The chain combines TRBV29-1 with TRBJ1-5, with a weak D call TRBD1 (5 bases). The CDR3 contains 13 residues. V was cut by 6 bases and J by 4 bases, with 13 bases left in between. Germline values: CDR1 SQVTM, CDR2 ANQGSEA. CDR3 region: CSVGTGGNQPQHF. CDR3 nucleotide sequence: TGCAGCGTGGGGACGGGGGGGAATCAGCCCCAGCATTTT.

CDR3 amino acids: CASSLKPLDGSLYGYTF. CDR3 DNA sequence: TGCGCCAGCAGCTTGAAACCCCTTGACGGCAGCCTGTATGGCTACACCTTC. V is TRBV5-1 and J is TRBJ1-2; D gene uncertain. V was clipped by 1 base and J by 5 bases, with 21 bases between them. Per the germline V gene, CDR1 is SGHRS and CDR2 is YFSETQ. This CDR3 comprises 17 residues.

This clonotype was detected ten times or more. V gene TRBV21-1 combines with J gene TRBJ1-5. TRBV21-1 represents a pseudogene. The CDR3 runs 17 residues. This CDR3 reads CARLRVRRSYSNQPQHF. As DNA, the CDR3 is TGTGCCAGATTACGGGTGAGGCGGTCCTATAGCAATCAGCCCCAGCATTTT.

This clonotype has at least ten counts. The V and J genes are TRBV20-1 and TRBJ2-1, with D possibly being TRBD1 or TRBD2 (5 bases each). Trimming took 0 bases from V and 6 from J, leaving 15 bases between them. CDR1 and CDR2 (germline): DFQATT, SNEGSKA (reference sequence). The CDR3 length is 15 residues. CDR3 amino acids: CSARDNWDPGNEQFF. The DNA for the CDR3 is TGCAGTGCTAGAGATAACTGGGACCCAGGCAATGAGCAGTTCTTC.

In this sample, this clonotype turned up many times. The J gene is TRBJ1-5, the V gene TRBV7-8, with 9 nucleotides matching TRBD1. From germline, CDR1 is SGHVS and CDR2 FQNEAQ. This CDR3 contains 14 residues. Trimming removed 5 bases from V and 7 bases from J; junction bases left unmatched: 6. The CDR3 sequence: CASSQQGASQPQHF. DNA for the CDR3: TGTGCCAGCAGCCAACAGGGGGCTAGCCAGCCCCAGCATTTT.

Comment on this clonotype: This may be a read error, as it is one base from a much larger clone. This sequence joins TRBV7-3 and TRBJ2-2, with D perhaps TRBD2 (7 bases). Germline V gene sequence: CDR1 SGHTA, CDR2 FQGTGA. The CDR3 contains 19 residues. The DNA for the CDR3 is TGTGCCAGCAGCTTAAAAACGGGCGGGGGCAGATCGAACACCGCGGAGCTGTTTTTT. Its translation: CASSLKTGGGRSNTAELFF.

The chain carries TRBV7-2 and TRBJ2-3; 7 bases map to TRBD2. The CDR3 has 17 residues. V was clipped by 1 base and J by 1 base; unmatched bases: 8. The germline gives CDR1 SGHTA, CDR2 FQGNSA. CDR3 sequence: CASSLVSAGEGTDTQYF. In DNA, the CDR3 is TGTGCCAGCAGCTTAGTTAGCGCGGGGGAGGGCACAGATACGCAGTATTTT.

The J gene is TRBJ1-2, the V gene TRBV20-1; 10 bases are a match to TRBD1. Per germline, CDR1 DFQATT and CDR2 SNEGSKA (reference sequence). V trimming: 5 bases; J trimming: 6 bases; junction bases outside the gene matches: 12. CDR3 length: 15 residues. CDR3 bases: TGCAGTGCTGATCCAGGACAGGGGGACTGGAATGGCTACACCTTC. Translation gives CSADPGQGDWNGYTF.

This clonotype was picked up many times. The chain recombines TRBV28 with TRBJ2-1; the D is unclear. The ends were cut back, 8 bases at V and 0 bases at J, with 14 bases in the middle. Germline CDR1 and CDR2: MDHEN and SYDVKM. This CDR3 is 15 amino acids long. The CDR3 is CASRGQRSSYNEQFF. CDR3 DNA sequence: TGTGCCAGCCGCGGCCAGCGTAGCTCCTACAATGAGCAGTTCTTC.

This clonotype has just a few counts. The chain employs TRBV18 and TRBJ2-6; D unresolved. CDR1 KGHSH and CDR2 LQKENI come from the germline V gene. Trimming took off 0 bases at V and 3 bases at J, with 6 bases between the two ends. This CDR3 has 15 amino acids. The CDR3 is CASSPPGYGANVLTF. CDR3 sequence (DNA): TGTGCCAGCTCACCACCAGGGTATGGGGCCAACGTCCTGACTTTC.

This clonotype was observed a few times. The rearrangement links TRBV7-9 to TRBJ1-2; D not resolved. V lost 5 bases and J 3 bases, leaving 7 bases between the germline ends. Germline CDR1 reads SEHNR; CDR2 reads FQNEAQ (reference sequence). The CDR3 runs to 12 residues. The CDR3 here is CASSAGYYGYTF. For the CDR3, the DNA is TGTGCCAGCAGCGCAGGATACTATGGCTACACCTTC.

Concerning this clonotype itself: The junction and the germline gene differ at one end; a read error may be behind it. The chain combines TRBV7-2 with TRBJ2-7; possible D gene TRBD2, 6 bases. Per the germline V gene, CDR1 is SGHTA and CDR2 is FQGNSA. This CDR3 has 13 residues. For the CDR3, the DNA is TGTGCCGGCAGCTTAGCGGTCTCCTACGAGCAGTACTTC. It specifies CAGSLAVSYEQYF.

This clonotype came up many times. V is TRBV2 and J is TRBJ2-4; D remains unclear. V was clipped by 7 bases and J by 7 bases, with 8 bases between them. The CDR3 is made up of 11 amino acids. Germline V gene lookup returns CDR1 SNHLY and CDR2 FYNNEI. The CDR3 loop reads CASTSGNIQYF. The CDR3, as DNA: TGTGCCAGCACTTCTGGGAACATTCAGTACTTC.

In this sample, this clonotype turned up a few times. V gene TRBV5-1 combines with J gene TRBJ1-2; 8 nucleotides agree with TRBD1. CDR1 is SGHRS and CDR2 is YFSETQ in the germline V gene. The V and J ends lost 4 bases and 2 bases, in that order; junction bases with no gene match: 7. The CDR3 has 15 residues. The CDR3 loop is CASSPRTGRNYGYTF. The CDR3 bases are TGCGCCAGCAGCCCCAGGACAGGGAGGAACTATGGCTACACCTTC.

This clonotype showed up many times. The chain joins TRBV10-3 to TRBJ2-7; D may correspond to TRBD1 or TRBD2 (6 bases each). The CDR3 runs to 14 residues. V lost 2 bases to trimming and J lost 5 bases, with 13 bases between them. The germline V gene has CDR1 ENHRY and CDR2 SYGVKD. The CDR3 DNA follows: TGTGCCATCAGTGAGACAACAGGGAGGCACGAGCAGTACTTC. Translated, it gives CAISETTGRHEQYF.

This clonotype was seen at least ten times. Written as DNA, the CDR3 is TGTGCCAGCAGCATCCGGGACAGCAATCAGCCCCAGCATTTT. Translation gives CASSIRDSNQPQHF. The chain uses TRBV12-3 or TRBV12-4 and TRBJ1-5; tentatively, D is TRBD1 (5 bases). This CDR3 is built from 14 residues. V was trimmed by 6 bases and J by 1 base, leaving 10 bases between them.

This clonotype has ten or more counts. The CDR3 is CASSSRTIRNQPQHF. In DNA form, the CDR3 reads TGTGCCAGCAGCTCAAGAACCATAAGGAATCAGCCCCAGCATTTT. The chain links TRBV12-3 or TRBV12-4 to TRBJ1-5; D is unresolved. The CDR3 is made up of 15 amino acids. V lost 6 bases and J lost 4, with 16 bases in between.

This clonotype was seen ten or more times. The V and J genes are TRBV4-3 and TRBJ2-1; D is perhaps TRBD1 (6 bases). Germline V gene lookup returns CDR1 LGHNA and CDR2 YSLEER. Trimming left V 0 bases short and J 4 bases short, with 25 bases between. CDR3 size: 20 residues. CDR3 protein: CASSQDYRVAGPGFYNEQFF. CDR3 coding DNA: TGCGCCAGCAGCCAAGACTACAGGGTGGCGGGCCCCGGCTTTTACAATGAGCAGTTCTTC.

This clonotype showed up many times. V gene TRBV20-1 combines with J gene TRBJ2-7; 8 nucleotides line up with TRBD1. Trimming cost V 4 bases and J 4 bases; bases outside gene matches: 3. This CDR3 comprises 12 residues. CDR1 and CDR2 from the germline V gene are DFQATT and SNEGSKA (reference sequence). The CDR3 region is CSATRGLYEQYF. The CDR3, as DNA: TGCAGTGCTACCAGGGGGCTATACGAGCAGTACTTC.

There are many counts of this clonotype. This chain joins TRBV10-3 and TRBJ2-2; a possible D gene is TRBD2 (6 bases). Germline V gene sequence: CDR1 ENHRY, CDR2 SYGVKD. The CDR3 extends over 14 amino acids. V lost 6 bases and J lost 2, with 10 bases in between. CDR3 DNA: TGTGCCATCAGCCCGGGACTTAACACCGGGGAGCTGTTTTTT. Translation: CAISPGLNTGELFF.